Below, 11 T cell receptor beta chains from the same sample are listed, as sequenced in a study of tissue T cells after allogeneic stem cell transplantation. Clones were read by immunoSEQ multiplex PCR, and TCRdb kept only the in-frame ones, dropping some. The table has about 48,000 clones, 65% to 85% seen once. The sample was sorted cells pooled from one or two spleens. The receptor source for this set is a pool of C57BL/6 mice in good health.

On this clone itself: Genes and germline come from the mouse. The read ends 1 residue before the CDR3 terminus; that terminus is restored from the germline J gene. V is TRBV19 and J is TRBJ2-5; a weak D match, TRBD2 (6 bases). Between the trimmed V and J ends, which lost 3 bases and 3 bases, there was a span of 8 bases. The CDR3 loop spans 13 amino acids. The germline V gene has CDR1 FNHDT and CDR2 SITEND (reference sequence). CDR3 in amino acids: CASSTGDQDTQYF. The DNA read from the CDR3 is TGTGCCAGCAGTACTGGGGATCAAGACACCCAGTAC.

In regard to this clone: The genes are named according to mouse. The CDR3 end lies 1 residue beyond the end of the read and is filled in from the germline J gene. The chain carries TRBV2 and TRBJ2-3, with D tentatively TRBD1 (5 bases). This CDR3 spans 13 amino acids. The germline gives CDR1 LGHNA, CDR2 YSYQKL. The germline V and J ends were trimmed by 6 bases and 1 base, with 8 bases remaining between them. The DNA read from the CDR3 is TGTGCCAGCAGTCTCAGGGGTGCAGAAACGCTGTAT. Protein sequence: CASSLRGAETLY. The entire CDR3 is CASSLRGAETLYF.

This clone came up a few times. Genes here carry mouse names. With the read ending 1 residue before the CDR3 end, the germline J gene is used to fill in that end. V usage is TRBV31 and J usage is TRBJ2-7, with 11 bases lining up with TRBD1. Trimming took 1 base from V and 7 from J; bases not matched to a gene: 3. The CDR3 has 13 amino acids. Germline lookup yields CDR1 GKSSPN and CDR2 SITVG. CDR3 in amino acids: CAWSPDRGREQYF. The CDR3 DNA, read in part, is TGTGCCTGGAGTCCGGACAGGGGGCGGGAACAGTAC.

To note about this clone: Gene names and germline refer to mouse. The sequence runs out 1 residue before the end of the CDR3; the remainder is reconstructed from the germline J gene. The rearrangement joins TRBV26 to TRBJ2-2; D gene unclear. Germline V gene lookup returns CDR1 KGHPV and CDR2 FQNQEV (reference sequence). This CDR3 spans 14 amino acids. Trimming pared 3 bases from V and 0 bases from J, leaving 5 bases between. The CDR3 region is CASSLPSNTGQLYF. Incomplete CDR3 DNA: TGTGCCAGCAGTCTCCCATCAAACACCGGGCAGCTCTAC.

This clone was counted between two and nine times. Gene and germline names: mouse. The sequenced fragment ends 1 residue before the CDR3 boundary, so the rest is inferred from the germline J gene. The chain recombines TRBV29 with TRBJ2-7; 7 bases are shared with TRBD1. Germline-derived CDR1 and CDR2 are MSHET and SYDVDS. Trimming took 9 bases from V and 5 from J; bases not matched to a gene: 7. This CDR3 is 12 amino acids long. This CDR3 reads CASIDRVHEQYF. Partial CDR3 DNA: TGTGCTAGTATCGACAGGGTACATGAACAGTAC.

Concerning this clone itself: The gene names given are mouse names. Read coverage stops 1 residue before the CDR3 terminus; the germline J gene supplies the remainder. V gene TRBV3 combines with J gene TRBJ2-7; no reliable D call. V lost 2 bases and J 6 bases, leaving 2 bases between the germline ends. CDR1 and CDR2 from the germline V gene are SNHLY and FYNGKV (reference sequence). The CDR3 runs 10 residues. CDR3 protein: CASSLSEQYF. The CDR3 DNA, read in part, is TGTGCCAGCAGCTTAAGTGAACAGTAC.

In its sample, this clone was seen a few times. Gene names are mouse gene names. The read terminates 1 residue ahead of where the CDR3 ends, so the germline J gene completes it. This sequence joins TRBV13-3 and TRBJ1-3, with D possibly TRBD1 on 5 matching bases. This CDR3 region has 13 residues. Deletions cut 2 bases from V and 4 bases from J, with 7 bases between. Germline assignment: CDR1 NNHDY and CDR2 SYVADS. The part of the CDR3 DNA that was read is TGTGCCAGCAGTGACAGGGCCGGAAATACGCTCTAT. Translating gives CASSDRAGNTLY. The CDR3 in its entirety is CASSDRAGNTLYF. Together with reference TRBV13-3 and TRBJ1-3, the CDR3 gives the full variable domain: EAAVTQSPRSKVAVTGGKVTLSCHQTNNHDYMYWYRQDTGHGLRLIHYSYVADSTEKGDIPDGYKASRPSQENFSLILELASLSQTAVYFCASSDRAGNTLYFGEGSRLIVV.

In its sample, this clone was seen a few times. Mouse germline and gene names are used. Read data end 1 residue before the CDR3 end; the end is taken from the germline J gene. The chain joins TRBV12-1 to TRBJ2-7; D gene ambiguous. CDR3 length: 11 amino acids. V was trimmed by 0 bases and J by 2 bases, leaving 1 base between them. Germline V gene lookup returns CDR1 SGHSN and CDR2 HYEKVE. CDR3 DNA, as far as it was read: TGTGCCAGCTCTCTCACCTATGAACAGTAC. This gives the protein CASSLTYEQY. The whole CDR3 sequence reads CASSLTYEQYF. The whole variable domain, filled in from reference TRBV12-1 and TRBJ2-7, reads DSGVVQSPRHIIKEKGGRSVLTCIPISGHSNVVWYQQTLGKELKFLIQHYEKVERDKGFLPSRFSVQQFDDYHSEMNMSALELEDSAMYFCASSLTYEQYFGPGTRLTVL.

The table lists this clone with a count of one. Each gene name is a mouse one. The missing CDR3 end, 1 residue past where the read stops, is filled in from the germline J gene. The chain carries TRBV4 and TRBJ2-5; 7 bases are a match to TRBD1. Germline CDR1 is LGHDT and CDR2 is YNNKQL (reference sequence). The V gene end was trimmed by 4 bases and the J gene end by 6 bases; junction bases not matched to a gene: 4. The CDR3 runs 13 residues. The sequenced CDR3 bases are TGTGCCAGCAGCTTTGACAGGGTCGACACCCAGTAC. As protein: CASSFDRVDTQY. The whole CDR3 protein reads CASSFDRVDTQYF.

This clone was detected once. Gene names refer to mouse genes. With the read ending 1 residue before the CDR3 end, the germline J gene is used to fill in that end. This sequence joins TRBV26 and TRBJ1-4; 9 bases align to TRBD1. Losses at the gene ends were 6 bases for V and 4 bases for J; bases not matched to a gene: 6. The CDR3 has 15 amino acids. Germline V gene lookup returns CDR1 KGHPV and CDR2 FQNQEV (reference sequence). CDR3 loop: CASRNRGRDNERLFF. The CDR3 bases that were read are TGTGCCAGCAGGAACAGGGGGCGAGACAACGAAAGATTATTT. Full variable domain (outside the CDR3, taken from reference TRBV26 and TRBJ1-4): NSKVIQTPRYLVKGQGQKAKMRCIPEKGHPVVFWYQQNKNNEFKFLINFQNQEVLQQIDMTEKRFSAECPSNSPCSLEIQSSEAGDSALYLCASRNRGRDNERLFFGHGTKLSVL.

Comment on this clone: Gene names denote mouse genes. The read ends 1 residue shy of where the CDR3 ends; the end is completed using the germline J gene. The gene calls are TRBV26 and TRBJ1-3; the D is unclear. The CDR3 sequence is 12 residues long. Trimming shortened V by 4 bases and J by 5 bases, and 6 bases separated the two germline ends. Germline lookup yields CDR1 KGHPV and CDR2 FQNQEV (reference sequence). The CDR3 protein is CASSRFRNTLYF. CDR3 DNA, as far as it was read: TGTGCCAGCAGTCGATTCAGAAATACGCTCTAT.